The rows below give T cell receptor beta chains drawn from one sample of a study of T cell responses to AZD1222 COVID-19 vaccine. TCRdb's copy holds only in-frame clones and misses some; the assay was immunoSEQ multiplex PCR. The sample lists 100,000 to 150,000 clones, approximately 88% seen once, with roughly 5.4% in the top ten. The sequencing used peripheral blood, collected on day 0 of AZD1222 vaccination. These TCRs come from an adult in good health. Both conserved end residues are part of each CDR3. Fields, in order: V gene, clone size, D gene, J gene, CDR3 protein, CDR3 DNA. D genes are given only for firm matches. Not all rows give a size; the values are once, few, many and, for expanded clones, a class.

TRBV19,.,TRBD1,TRBJ1-2,CASRIFGQEPNYGYTF,TGTGCCAGTAGAATATTCGGACAGGAGCCCAACTATGGCTACACCTTC
TRBV28,.,.,TRBJ1-2,CASSLLGGSGYGYTF,TGTGCCAGCAGTTTACTAGGGGGGTCGGGCTATGGCTACACCTTC
TRBV20-1,.,.,TRBJ1-1,CSASGGENTEAFF,TGCAGTGCTAGTGGGGGAGAGAACACTGAAGCTTTCTTT
TRBV5-1,few,.,TRBJ1-5,CASSLAANQPQHF,TGCGCCAGCAGCTTGGCCGCCAATCAGCCCCAGCATTTT
TRBV18,.,.,TRBJ2-2,CASSPVKENTGELFF,TGTGCCAGCTCACCGGTGAAAGAGAACACCGGGGAGCTGTTTTTT
TRBV29-1,.,.,TRBJ2-1,CSVFYAEQFF,TGCAGCGTCTTCTACGCTGAGCAGTTCTTC
TRBV3-1/TRBV3-2,.,TRBD2,TRBJ2-5,CASSRGLAGGQETQYF,TGTGCCAGCAGCCGCGGACTAGCGGGGGGGCAAGAGACCCAGTACTTC
TRBV11-2,.,.,TRBJ2-7,CASSIYYEQYF,TGTGCCAGCAGCATATACTACGAGCAGTACTTC
TRBV15,once,TRBD2,TRBJ2-7,CATSRDLPSGRVRSYEQYF,TGTGCCACCAGCAGAGATTTGCCTAGCGGGAGGGTAAGATCCTACGAGCAGTACTTC
TRBV30,.,TRBD1,TRBJ2-5,CAWTRDRGTAETQYF,TGTGCCTGGACCCGTGACAGGGGGACAGCGGAGACCCAGTACTTC
TRBV7-2,.,.,TRBJ2-3,CASSFRGMYTDTQYF,TGTGCCAGCAGCTTCAGGGGAATGTACACAGATACGCAGTATTTT
TRBV11-2,.,.,TRBJ2-7,CASSLEDSGDSYEQYF,TGTGCCAGCAGCTTAGAGGATAGCGGTGACTCCTACGAGCAGTACTTC
TRBV2,.,TRBD1,TRBJ1-5,CASTSGQGNNQPQHF,TGTGCCAGCACCTCGGGACAGGGTAACAATCAGCCCCAGCATTTT
TRBV5-1,.,.,TRBJ2-5,CASSFQGGVQETQYF,TGCGCCAGCAGCTTCCAAGGGGGGGTCCAAGAGACCCAGTACTTC
TRBV28,.,TRBD1,TRBJ1-1,CASKSTGGLEAFF,TGTGCCAGCAAGTCCACAGGGGGCCTTGAAGCTTTCTTT
TRBV4-1,.,TRBD1,TRBJ1-2,CASSPTGGNPYGYTF,TGCGCCAGCAGCCCAACAGGGGGTAATCCCTATGGCTACACCTTC
TRBV6-6,.,.,TRBJ1-2,CASRHEDQAYGYTF,TGTGCCAGCAGGCACGAGGATCAGGCCTATGGCTACACCTTC
TRBV5-4,.,TRBD1,TRBJ2-7,CASSLQGAYYYEQYF,TGTGCCAGCAGCTTACAGGGGGCTTATTACTACGAGCAGTACTTC
TRBV12-3/TRBV12-4,.,.,TRBJ1-1,CASKKGTEAFF,TGTGCCAGCAAGAAGGGTACTGAAGCTTTCTTT
TRBV24-1,.,.,TRBJ2-1,CATSKYTGATIHEQFF,TGTGCCACCAGTAAGTATACGGGAGCAACTATCCATGAGCAGTTCTTC
TRBV4-1,.,TRBD1,TRBJ2-5,CASSQGGQGATQYF,TGCGCCAGCAGCCAAGGGGGACAGGGGGCAACCCAGTACTTC
TRBV2,.,TRBD2,TRBJ2-1,CASSGRLAGVSEQFF,TGTGCCAGCAGTGGTCGACTAGCGGGAGTCTCTGAGCAGTTCTTC
TRBV19,once,.,TRBJ2-3,CASSKGLGFTDTQYF,TGTGCCAGTAGTAAGGGGCTCGGGTTCACAGATACGCAGTATTTT
TRBV5-5,.,TRBD2,TRBJ2-2,CASSPLAGEATGELFF,TGTGCCAGCAGCCCCTTAGCGGGAGAGGCAACCGGGGAGCTGTTTTTT
TRBV11-3,.,.,TRBJ2-3,CASSPEGSKVDTQYF,TGTGCCAGCAGCCCGGAGGGTTCAAAGGTAGATACGCAGTATTTT
TRBV24-1,once,TRBD2,TRBJ2-3,CATSRGGWDTQYF,TGTGCCACCAGTCGCGGGGGGTGGGATACGCAGTATTTT
TRBV5-4,.,TRBD1,TRBJ1-1,CASSLWAGGTEAFF,TGTGCCAGCAGCTTGTGGGCAGGGGGCACTGAAGCTTTCTTT
TRBV6-2/TRBV6-3,.,.,TRBJ1-1,CASSYGGGGNTEAFF,TGTGCCAGCAGTTACGGGGGTGGAGGGAACACTGAAGCTTTCTTT
TRBV9,.,.,TRBJ1-1,CASSAGTEAFF,TGTGCCAGCAGCGCCGGGACCGAAGCTTTCTTT
TRBV2,.,.,TRBJ2-2,CASTRTRARTGELFF,TGTGCCAGCACGCGGACAAGGGCCAGGACCGGGGAGCTGTTTTTT
TRBV25-1,.,.,TRBJ1-4,CASSEDSRLEKLFF,TGTGCCAGCAGTGAGGACAGTCGGCTAGAAAAACTGTTTTTT
TRBV4-3,.,.,TRBJ2-2,CASSQGSGGTGELFF,TGCGCCAGCAGCCAAGGGTCAGGGGGGACCGGGGAGCTGTTTTTT
TRBV3-1/TRBV3-2,.,TRBD1,TRBJ1-2,CASSQGQGDYGYTF,TGTGCCAGCAGCCAGGGACAGGGGGACTATGGCTACACCTTC
TRBV30,few,.,TRBJ1-1,CACHPGRVIFNTEAFF,TGTGCCTGCCATCCGGGCAGGGTCATTTTTAACACTGAAGCTTTCTTT
TRBV4-1,.,.,TRBJ2-1,CASSPAERALGNEQFF,TGCGCCAGCAGCCCGGCTGAAAGGGCCCTGGGGAATGAGCAGTTCTTC
TRBV18,.,.,TRBJ2-7,CASSPRGDGTEQYF,TGTGCCAGCTCACCACGAGGAGACGGGACCGAGCAGTACTTC
TRBV24-1,.,.,TRBJ2-1,CATSGEGSYNEQFF,TGTGCCACCAGTGGTGAGGGTTCCTACAATGAGCAGTTCTTC
TRBV7-8,.,.,TRBJ2-7,CASSLVSYEQYF,TGTGCCAGCAGCTTAGTAAGCTACGAGCAGTACTTC
TRBV24-1,.,.,TRBJ1-1,CATSDFWGKDTEAFF,TGTGCCACCAGTGATTTTTGGGGAAAAGACACTGAAGCTTTCTTT
TRBV7-7,.,.,TRBJ2-5,CASSPRVWEQETQYF,TGTGCCAGCAGCCCGCGGGTGTGGGAGCAAGAGACCCAGTACTTC
TRBV9,.,.,TRBJ1-1,CASKTDRDTEAFF,TGTGCCAGCAAGACCGACCGGGACACTGAAGCTTTCTTT
TRBV7-8,.,TRBD1,TRBJ1-1,CASSLDRGFEAFF,TGTGCCAGCAGCTTGGACAGGGGATTTGAAGCTTTCTTT
TRBV3-1/TRBV3-2,.,.,TRBJ1-2,CASSQRGGSYGYTF,TGTGCCAGCAGCCAAAGAGGTGGAAGCTATGGCTACACCTTC
TRBV5-1,once,TRBD1,TRBJ2-2,CASTWTGENTGELFF,TGCGCCAGCACTTGGACAGGGGAGAACACCGGGGAGCTGTTTTTT
TRBV9,.,.,TRBJ1-1,CASSVGGGRGEAFF,TGTGCCAGCAGCGTAGGGGGTGGCCGGGGTGAAGCTTTCTTT
TRBV7-9,.,.,TRBJ1-6,CASSRENSPLHF,TGTGCCAGCAGCCGTGAGAATTCACCCCTCCACTTT
TRBV6-1,.,.,TRBJ2-7,CASSEWSANYEQYF,TGTGCCAGCAGTGAATGGTCAGCCAACTACGAGCAGTACTTC
TRBV11-2,.,.,TRBJ1-3,CASTPHVDSGNTIYF,TGTGCCAGCACCCCCCACGTGGACTCTGGAAACACCATATATTTT
TRBV20-1,few,.,TRBJ1-5,CSASSPDLQPQHF,TGCAGTGCTAGTAGCCCTGACTTACAGCCCCAGCATTTT
TRBV2,.,.,TRBJ1-2,CASSGRSGYGYTF,TGTGCCAGCAGCGGACGCTCGGGGTATGGCTACACCTTC
TRBV19,.,.,TRBJ2-5,CASSIGGGLQETQYF,TGTGCCAGTAGTATAGGGGGGGGCTTACAAGAGACCCAGTACTTC
TRBV5-8,.,.,TRBJ1-4,CASSLTATNEKLFF,TGTGCCAGCAGCTTGACGGCAACTAATGAAAAACTGTTTTTT
TRBV7-2,.,TRBD1,TRBJ2-5,CASSLRTGSTGETQYF,TGTGCCAGCAGCCTACGGACAGGGAGTACGGGGGAGACCCAGTACTTC
TRBV19,.,.,TRBJ1-1,CATTRDPYTEAFF,TGTGCCACCACGCGCGACCCCTACACTGAAGCTTTCTTT
TRBV30,.,TRBD2,TRBJ2-7,CAWSVNEGLAGGPEYF,TGTGCCTGGAGTGTAAACGAGGGGCTAGCGGGAGGGCCTGAGTACTTC
TRBV6-5,.,.,TRBJ1-1,CASSLGLINTEAFF,TGTGCCAGCTCCCTGGGGCTTATAAACACTGAAGCTTTCTTT